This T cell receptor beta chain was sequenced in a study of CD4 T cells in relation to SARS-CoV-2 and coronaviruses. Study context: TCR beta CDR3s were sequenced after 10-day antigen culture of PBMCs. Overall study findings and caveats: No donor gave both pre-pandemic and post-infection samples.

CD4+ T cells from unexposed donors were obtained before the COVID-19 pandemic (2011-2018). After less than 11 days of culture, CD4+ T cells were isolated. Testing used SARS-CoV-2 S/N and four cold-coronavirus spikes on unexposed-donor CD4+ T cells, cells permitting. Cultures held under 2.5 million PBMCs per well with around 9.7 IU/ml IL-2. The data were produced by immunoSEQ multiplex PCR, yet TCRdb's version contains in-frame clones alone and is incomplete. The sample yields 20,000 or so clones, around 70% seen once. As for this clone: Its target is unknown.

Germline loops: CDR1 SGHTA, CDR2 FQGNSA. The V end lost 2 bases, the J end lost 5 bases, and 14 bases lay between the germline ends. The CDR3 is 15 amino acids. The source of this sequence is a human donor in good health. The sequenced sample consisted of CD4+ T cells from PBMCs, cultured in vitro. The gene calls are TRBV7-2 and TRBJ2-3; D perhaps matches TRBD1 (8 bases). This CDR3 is CASSLTGGARDTQYF. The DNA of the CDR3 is TGTGCCAGCAGCTTAACAGGGGGGGCGAGAGATACGCAGTATTTT.